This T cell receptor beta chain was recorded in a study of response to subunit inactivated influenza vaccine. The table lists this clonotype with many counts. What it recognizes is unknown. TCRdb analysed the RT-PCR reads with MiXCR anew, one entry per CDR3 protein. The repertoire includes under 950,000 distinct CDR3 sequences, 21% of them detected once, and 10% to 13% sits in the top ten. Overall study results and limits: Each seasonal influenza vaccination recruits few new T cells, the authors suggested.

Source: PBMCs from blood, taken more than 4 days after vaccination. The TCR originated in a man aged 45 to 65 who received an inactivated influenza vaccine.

Here the CDR3 reads CSVKPWTASGELFF. The CDR3 bases are TGCAGCGTAAAGCCCTGGACGGCCTCCGGGGAGCTGTTTTTT. This chain uses TRBV29-1 with TRBJ2-2, with D unresolved. Germline V lookup: CDR1 SQVTM, CDR2 ANQGSEA. The CDR3 is 14 residues long. The V end was cut by 6 bases, the J end by 6 bases, with 17 bases between.